This record covers a single TCR beta chain. Antigen specificity is unknown. Sequencing used immunoSEQ multiplex PCR; TCRdb keeps in-frame clones, though not all of them. The sample shows 10,000 to 11,000 clones, around 69% of them seen only once. This sample was taken from a study of CD4 T cells in lung cancer. Whole-study results and caveats: Possibly, some blood-derived responses are in vitro primed naive T cells.

This lung tissue lay as far as possible from the tumor, at least 3 cm away. V dropped 4 bases and J dropped 2; count of bases not matched to a gene: 5. The CDR3 contains 14 residues. Germline V gene lookup returns CDR1 SGDLS and CDR2 YYNGEE. This TCR was sampled from a man between 60 and 75 years old with non-small cell lung cancer. Material: normal lung tissue taken away from the tumor. The gene calls are TRBV9 and TRBJ2-7, with TRBD1 matching over 8 bases. The CDR3 DNA follows: TGTGCCAGCAGCCCCCAGGGACAGGCCTACGAGCAGTACTTC. This encodes CASSPQGQAYEQYF.